This note documents a single T cell receptor beta chain sequence. The source of the sample is a study of T cell changes during pregnancy in multiple sclerosis. CDR1 SQVTM and CDR2 ANQGSEA come from the germline V gene. The CDR3 is made up of 12 amino acids. The V segment lost 4 bases and the J segment 12 bases; nucleotides outside the gene matches: 10. The protocol was immunoSEQ multiplex PCR, while the TCRdb copy is restricted to in-frame clones and leaves out a portion. Altogether roughly 100,000 clones are present, 80% to 95% being singletons, with the ten largest covering 1.5% to 2%. The sample was peripheral blood, taken after pregnancy. The TCR sequence derives from a female donor with multiple sclerosis, enrolled in a pregnancy study. The chain carries TRBV29-1 and TRBJ1-1; 8 bases match TRBD1. CDR3 bases: TGCAGCGTTGTGGACAGGGATAACCCTACTTTCTTT. It yields the protein CSVVDRDNPTFF.